Included here is one TCR beta chain sequence, with context. The table lists this clone with a count of one. Its cognate antigen has yet to be identified. No base qualities exist here, and no much larger clone lies one base off it. This specimen belongs to a study of blood T cell repertoires in COVID-19 (dated by TCRdb to 2020 to 2021). In terms of the full investigation: Samples covering the acute and convalescent phases of COVID-19 were provided by collaborators in the United States, Italy and Spain. The samples were drawn from the first 160 participants of the ongoing ImmuneRACE study and from about 1,200 subjects provided by 6 global collaborators. A freely available public database, intended as a resource for researchers studying the immune response to SARS-CoV-2, is where the repertoires were released. Where available, HLA class I and class II types were taken from metadata supplied by the sample provider and were not determined by assay-based typing. The prospective study material was composed of cDNA or gDNA derived from T cells, B-cell-depleted T cells, or PBMCs. A de-identified subject ID, COVID-19 status, age in years and sex were almost always included in the sample metadata. Subjects who had been exposed to COVID-19, were actively infected with it, or had recovered from it provided the deeply sampled blood TCRbeta repertoires that made up the dataset. The paper's findings and limits, for the study overall: The quantity of clinical and demographic metadata differed by source and by participant and was supplied without curation.

At the junction V is shortened by 2 bases and J by 10 bases, with 12 bases in between. CDR3 length: 14 amino acids, cysteine to phenylalanine. Only the CDR3 part of the read is kept: 42 bases, read in frame from the first base. Per the germline V gene, MNHNS is the CDR1 and SASEGT is the CDR2. TCRbeta CDR3 regions were amplified from genomic DNA by means of the immunoSEQ Assay, a bias-controlled multiplex PCR. The authors' pipeline ran thus. The number of nucleated cells in each sample was estimated by amplification of reference gene primers within the assay. Sequence reads were collapsed and filtered to measure the absolute abundance of every unique TCRbeta CDR3 rearrangement. For each sample, productive Simpson clonality was calculated as the square root of Simpson's diversity index over productive rearrangements. TCRdb took over this immuneACCESS table, retaining in-frame rearrangements with V and J assigned. Such tables are incomplete; in checked studies, under half of the missing clones stem from an unresolved V gene, and the remainder is unexplained. V, J and clone size are taken as reported in that table, and D and trimming were inferred from the DNA itself. This sample holds roughly 230,000 clones; about 93% were observed only once. The ten largest clones add up to approximately 0.8% of the sample.

One collaborating source in Seattle enrolled patients while the patients were actively infected and followed the patients over time throughout the course of disease. The collaborating institutions used their own protocols to collect whole blood in K2EDTA tubes. For TCRbeta analysis, collaborators shipped samples as frozen whole blood, isolated PBMCs, or DNA extracted from either of those sample types. The source material was peripheral blood. Recombination joined TRBV6-1 with TRBJ1-6; the D gene assignment is ambiguous. The sequence derives from a man aged 25-45 years with COVID-19, enrolled during active disease. The CDR3 in this case is CASSENSRLSPLHF. The DNA sequence is TGTGCCAGCAGTGAAAACAGCCGGCTGTCACCCCTCCACTTT.